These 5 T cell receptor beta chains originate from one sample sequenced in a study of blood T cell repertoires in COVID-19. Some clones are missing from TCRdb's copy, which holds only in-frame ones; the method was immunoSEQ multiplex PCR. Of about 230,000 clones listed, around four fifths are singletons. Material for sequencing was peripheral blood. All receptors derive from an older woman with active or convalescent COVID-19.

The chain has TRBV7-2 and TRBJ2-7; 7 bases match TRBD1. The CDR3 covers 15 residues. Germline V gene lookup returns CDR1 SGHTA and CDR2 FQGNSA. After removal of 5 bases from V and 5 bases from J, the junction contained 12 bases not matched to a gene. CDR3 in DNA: TGTGCCAGCAGCCCCTCCGGGACAGTAACCCACGAGCAGTACTTC. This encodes CASSPSGTVTHEQYF.

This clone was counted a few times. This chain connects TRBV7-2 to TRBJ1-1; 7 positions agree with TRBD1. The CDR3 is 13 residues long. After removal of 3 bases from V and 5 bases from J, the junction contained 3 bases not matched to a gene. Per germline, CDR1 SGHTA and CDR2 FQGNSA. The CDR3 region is CASSFYRGTEAFF. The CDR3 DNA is TGTGCCAGCAGCTTTTACAGGGGTACTGAAGCTTTCTTT. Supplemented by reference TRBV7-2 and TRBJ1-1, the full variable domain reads GAGVSQSPSNKVTEKGKDVELRCDPISGHTALYWYRQSLGQGLEFLIYFQGNSAPDKSGLPSDRFSAERTGGSVSTLTIQRTQQEDSAVYLCASSFYRGTEAFFGQGTRLTVV.

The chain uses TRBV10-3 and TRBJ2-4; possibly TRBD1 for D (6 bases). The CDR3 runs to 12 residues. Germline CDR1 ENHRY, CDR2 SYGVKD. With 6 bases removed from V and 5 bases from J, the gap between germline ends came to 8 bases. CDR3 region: CAIRDRENIQYF. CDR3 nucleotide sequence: TGTGCCATCAGGGACAGAGAAAACATTCAGTACTTC.

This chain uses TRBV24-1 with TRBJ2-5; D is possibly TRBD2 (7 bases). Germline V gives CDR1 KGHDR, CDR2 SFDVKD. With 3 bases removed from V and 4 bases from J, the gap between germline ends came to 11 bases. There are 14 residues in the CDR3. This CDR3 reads CATSDGGALETQYF. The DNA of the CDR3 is TGTGCCACCAGTGATGGGGGGGCCCTAGAGACCCAGTACTTC.

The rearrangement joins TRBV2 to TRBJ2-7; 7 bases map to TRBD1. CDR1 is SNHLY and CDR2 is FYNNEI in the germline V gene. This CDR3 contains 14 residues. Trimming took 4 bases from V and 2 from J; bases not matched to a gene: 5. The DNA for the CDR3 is TGTGCCAGCAGTGCAGGGGACAGTACCTACGAGCAGTACTTC. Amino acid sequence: CASSAGDSTYEQYF. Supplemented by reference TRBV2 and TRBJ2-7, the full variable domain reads EPEVTQTPSHQVTQMGQEVILRCVPISNHLYFYWYRQILGQKVEFLVSFYNNEISEKSEIFDDQFSVERPDGSNFTLKIRSTKLEDSAMYFCASSAGDSTYEQYFGPGTRLTVT.